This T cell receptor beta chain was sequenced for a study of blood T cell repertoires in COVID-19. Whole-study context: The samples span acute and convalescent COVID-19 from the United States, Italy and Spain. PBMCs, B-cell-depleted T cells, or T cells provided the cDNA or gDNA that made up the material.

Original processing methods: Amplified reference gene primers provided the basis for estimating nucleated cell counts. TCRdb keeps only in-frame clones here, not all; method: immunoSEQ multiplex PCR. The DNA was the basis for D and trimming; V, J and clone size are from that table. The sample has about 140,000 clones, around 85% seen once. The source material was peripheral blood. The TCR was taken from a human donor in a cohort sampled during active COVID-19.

The CDR3 protein is CASSQSRGSEQYF. The DNA of the CDR3 is TGTGCCAGCAGCCAATCCAGGGGTAGCGAGCAGTACTTC. The chain joins TRBV14 to TRBJ2-7; the D gene is possibly TRBD1 (6 bases). Trimming shortened V by 2 bases and J by 6 bases, and 11 bases separated the two germline ends. Germline assignment: CDR1 SGHDN and CDR2 FVKESK. The CDR3 covers 13 residues.